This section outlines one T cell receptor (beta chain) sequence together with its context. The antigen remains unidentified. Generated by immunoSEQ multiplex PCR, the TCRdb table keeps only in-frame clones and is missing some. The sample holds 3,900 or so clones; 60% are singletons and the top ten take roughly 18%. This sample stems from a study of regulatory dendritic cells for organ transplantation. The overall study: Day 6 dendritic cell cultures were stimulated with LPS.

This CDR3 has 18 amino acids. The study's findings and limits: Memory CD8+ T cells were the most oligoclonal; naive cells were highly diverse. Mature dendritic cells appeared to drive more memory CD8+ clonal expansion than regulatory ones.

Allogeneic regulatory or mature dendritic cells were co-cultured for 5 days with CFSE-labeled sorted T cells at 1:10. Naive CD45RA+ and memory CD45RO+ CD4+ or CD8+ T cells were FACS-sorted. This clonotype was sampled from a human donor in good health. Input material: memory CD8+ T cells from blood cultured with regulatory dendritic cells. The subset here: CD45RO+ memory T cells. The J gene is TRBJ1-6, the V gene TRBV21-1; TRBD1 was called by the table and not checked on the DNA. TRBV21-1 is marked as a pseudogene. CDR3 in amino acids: CASSIPGGTGALNSPLHF. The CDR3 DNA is TGTGCCAGCAGCATTCCCGGTGGGACAGGGGCCTTAAATTCACCCCTCCACTTT.